These 18 T cell receptor beta chains share one sample of origin, sequenced in a study of CXCR3-negative and CXCR3-positive naive CD8 T cells. The study's findings and limits: For CXCR3-positive naive cells, TRB CDR3s were more hydrophobic than those of CXCR3-negative naive cells.

The authors prepared UMI-labeled TRB cDNA libraries by 5' RACE. With the 5' RACE reads reprocessed, TCRdb shows one record per CDR3 protein and no DNA. The sample totals about 63,000 distinct CDR3 sequences. Their specific antigens are unknown. The sequenced sample was naive CXCR3+ CD8+ T cells from blood. Subset defined: CD45RO-CCR7+CD27+CD95- naive CD8+ T cells expressing CXCR3 (TNR3+). The receptors stem from a human donor in good health. Some clones in this sample may be carry-over from other donors' samples.

The chain carries TRBV7-7 and TRBJ2-7; TCRdb gives TRBD2 as the D gene, but with no DNA this cannot be confirmed. The CDR3 consists of 15 residues. Germline V lookup: CDR1 SSHAT, CDR2 FNYEAQ (reference sequence). The CDR3 reads CASSSGPNGDYEQYF.

This sequence joins TRBV24-1 and TRBJ2-3; TCRdb calls TRBD1, which cannot be checked without DNA. Germline V lookup: CDR1 KGHDR, CDR2 SFDVKD. The CDR3 is made up of 13 amino acids. This chain's CDR3 is CATQQGTADTQYF.

The chain uses TRBV24-1 and TRBJ1-2. Per the germline V gene, CDR1 is KGHDR and CDR2 is SFDVKD. CDR3 length: 15 amino acids. The CDR3 is CATQRQDPPSYGYTF.

The chain carries TRBV9 and TRBJ2-1. The CDR3 totals 12 residues. Germline CDR1 SGDLS, CDR2 YYNGEE. CDR3 loop: CASDGGYNEQFF.

The rearrangement links TRBV5-1 to TRBJ2-2; TCRdb proposes TRBD1, but this gene call is untestable without DNA. Germline values: CDR1 SGHRS, CDR2 YFSETQ. The CDR3 totals 15 residues. CDR3 in amino acids: CASSLVEGMTGELFF.

The chain uses TRBV5-1 and TRBJ2-3; without DNA, the TCRdb call of TRBD2 cannot be checked. Germline V lookup: CDR1 SGHRS, CDR2 YFSETQ. CDR3 size: 18 residues. CDR3 sequence: CASSLRLAGGLSTDTQYF.

The V and J genes are TRBV4-3 and TRBJ2-4. This CDR3 comprises 17 residues. Looked up from germline, CDR1 is LGHNA and CDR2 is YSLEER. The CDR3 sequence is CASSHDSIALAKNIQYF.

The chain carries TRBV14 and TRBJ2-2; the TRBD1 assignment by TCRdb is unverifiable without DNA. This CDR3 is built from 17 residues. The germline CDR1 and CDR2 sequences are SGHDN and FVKESK. This CDR3 is CASSQDIQGVNTGELFF.

The chain's CDR3 is CASEAGLQNEQFF. The genes are TRBV6-6 and TRBJ2-1; the D call of TRBD1 rests on TCRdb alone, since no DNA is present to check it. This CDR3 contains 13 residues. CDR1 and CDR2 (germline): MNHNY, SVGAGI (reference sequence).

V and J are TRBV12-3 or TRBV12-4 and TRBJ2-2; the D gene TCRdb calls, TRBD1, cannot be checked with no DNA. CDR3 length: 13 amino acids. This CDR3 reads CASSLGQGRELFF.

The V and J genes are TRBV4-3 and TRBJ2-7; checking the TCRdb D call of TRBD1 is not possible without DNA. Germline V gene data show CDR1 as LGHNA and CDR2 as YSLEER. The CDR3 spans 16 residues. The CDR3 here is CASSQTTGGTSYEQYF.

The J gene is TRBJ2-7, the V gene TRBV4-2; TCRdb indicates TRBD1, and absent DNA this call remains unverified. The CDR3 has 15 amino acids. Germline CDR1 reads LGHNA; CDR2 reads YNFKEQ. CDR3 region: CASSHPSDSAYEQYF.

The chain recombines TRBV10-3 with TRBJ2-1; there is no DNA to check the TCRdb D call of TRBD2. The CDR3 is 15 residues long. CDR1 is ENHRY and CDR2 is SYGVKD in the germline V gene. This CDR3 reads CAISETSTLYNEQFF.

The chain recombines TRBV29-1 with TRBJ1-1; without DNA, the TCRdb call of TRBD1 cannot be checked. This CDR3 region has 14 residues. Germline V gene data show CDR1 as SQVTM and CDR2 as ANQGSEA. CDR3 region: CSVAPGTGGTEAFF.

The chain combines TRBV7-9 with TRBJ2-3; TCRdb selects TRBD2, and the lack of DNA leaves this call unchecked. This CDR3 contains 15 residues. CDR1 and CDR2 (germline): SEHNR, FQNEAQ (reference sequence). The chain's CDR3 is CASTKGGGAADTLYF. The variable domain in full, completed from reference TRBV7-9 and TRBJ2-3, reads DTGVSQNPRHKITKRGQNVTFRCDPISEHNRLYWYRQTLGQGPEFLTYFQNEAQLEKSRLLSDRFSAERPKGSFSTLEIQRTEQGDSAMYLCASTKGGGAADTLYFGPGTRLTVL.

The CDR3 region is CSEEVAGGGYNEQFF. The gene calls are TRBV29-1 and TRBJ2-1; the D gene TCRdb calls, TRBD2, cannot be checked with no DNA. The CDR3 sequence is 15 residues long. In germline, CDR1 is SQVTM, CDR2 ANQGSEA.

The genes are TRBV11-2 and TRBJ2-1; there is no DNA to check the TCRdb D call of TRBD1. Germline CDR1 and CDR2: SGHAT and FQNNGV. This CDR3 contains 15 residues. CDR3 amino acids: CASSLIPAPGNEQFF. The variable domain in full, with the rest retrieved from reference TRBV11-2 and TRBJ2-1, is EAGVAQSPRYKIIEKRQSVAFWCNPISGHATLYWYQQILGQGPKLLIQFQNNGVVDDSQLPKDRFSAERLKGVDSTLKIQPAKLEDSAVYLCASSLIPAPGNEQFFGPGTRLTVL.

This rearrangement joins TRBV29-1 to TRBJ1-2; the TCRdb D gene call, TRBD1, has no DNA to confirm it. This CDR3 is built from 12 residues. Germline V gene sequence: CDR1 SQVTM, CDR2 ANQGSEA. The CDR3 loop reads CSVEGPGTGYTF.